This T cell receptor (beta chain) was observed in a study of T cell repertoires in cytomegalovirus infection. This clonotype has just a few counts. Its antigen remains unknown. Study-level findings and limits: In two of eight donors, the top clonotype was HLA-C-restricted CMV-specific. The cumulative frequency of public TCR beta families distinguished individuals who carried CMV together with the relevant HLA.

TCRdb independently ran MiXCR on the reads; one entry per CDR3 protein. In the table there are 200,000 to 300,000 distinct CDR3 sequences, roughly an eighth of which are singletons. This CDR3 region has 15 residues. Trimming removed 4 bases from V and 4 bases from J, with 16 bases in between. Sequencing used PBMCs. The receptor's source is a human donor in good health (CMV status not recorded). Some clones in this sample may be carry-over from other donors' samples. The rearrangement uses TRBV12-3 or TRBV12-4 and TRBJ1-1, with D possibly TRBD1 on 5 matching bases. The CDR3 sequence is CASSSPGPVFTEAFF. The CDR3, as DNA: TGTGCCAGCAGTTCTCCGGGACCGGTTTTCACTGAAGCTTTCTTT.